The 26 T cell receptor beta chains in this list originate from one sample, sequenced in a study of T cells in Graves' hyperthyroidism and ophthalmopathy (dated 2019 in TCRdb). Library preparation was by multiplex PCR. For sequencing, an Illumina HiSeq 2000 was employed. TCR beta CDR3 regions were amplified from RNA transcripts. A first-round RT-PCR of the TCR CDR3 used the HTBI primer set with the Qiagen OneStep RT-PCR kit. TCRdb's own reprocessing of the public reads used fastp at Q25 and MiXCR and kept productive beta chains. Rows merge per CDR3 protein into single entries with the most common DNA and genes. In all, the sample holds hundreds of thousands of distinct CDR3 sequences, and around a sixth of those were seen once. The ten largest clones add up to about a sixth of the sample. The sequencing input was blood. The origin of the receptors is a woman in her fifties or sixties with Graves' hyperthyroidism that later progressed to Graves' ophthalmopathy.

The rearrangement links TRBV6-6 to TRBJ1-6; a possible D gene is TRBD1 (6 bases). The CDR3 sequence is 15 residues long. Germline V CDR1 and CDR2: MNHNY, SVGAGI (reference sequence). V lost 0 bases, J lost 8 bases, and 11 bases lay in between. The CDR3, as DNA: TGTGCCAGCAGTTACTCTGGGGACAACCATTCACCCCTCCACTTT. Amino acids: CASSYSGDNHSPLHF.

The chain recombines TRBV18 with TRBJ1-6; the D gene is possibly TRBD1 (6 bases). This CDR3 is built from 14 residues. Germline CDR1 KGHSH, CDR2 LQKENI. Trimming took 3 bases from V and 7 from J, leaving 10 bases between them. The CDR3, as DNA: TGTGCCAGCTCACCTCCTCAGGGGAATTCACCCCTCCACTTT. Amino acids: CASSPPQGNSPLHF.

In its sample, this clonotype was seen a few times. The chain uses TRBV5-1 and TRBJ1-1, with no clear D. CDR1 SGHRS and CDR2 YFSETQ come from the germline V gene. This CDR3 contains 14 residues. V lost 6 bases and J 0 bases, leaving 12 bases between the germline ends. Here the CDR3 DNA reads TGCGCCAGCACCTTCGGAAAGATGAACACTGAAGCTTTCTTT. This codes for CASTFGKMNTEAFF. The full variable domain, its missing parts supplied by reference TRBV5-1 and TRBJ1-1, is KAGVTQTPRYLIKTRGQQVTLSCSPISGHRSVSWYQQTPGQGLQFLFEYFSETQRNKGNFPGRFSGRQFSNSRSEMNVSTLELGDSALYLCASTFGKMNTEAFFGQGTRLTVV.

Ten or more counts support this clonotype. The chain carries TRBV12-3 or TRBV12-4 and TRBJ2-3; D unresolved. CDR3 size: 13 residues. The V end lost 8 bases, the J end lost 5 bases, and 14 bases lay between the germline ends. CDR3 protein: CASSPGTEDTQYF. CDR3 bases: TGTGCCAGCTCACCAGGTACGGAAGATACGCAGTATTTT.

This CDR3 is CSVPDPGRSRRTDTQYF. The DNA of the CDR3 is TGCAGCGTTCCCGATCCGGGCAGGAGTAGAAGGACAGATACGCAGTATTTT. V usage is TRBV29-1 and J usage is TRBJ2-3, with no clear D. CDR3 length: 17 residues. The V gene's germline CDR1 is SQVTM and CDR2 ANQGSEA. Trimming took off 5 bases at V and 3 bases at J, with 24 bases between the two ends.

Comment on this clonotype: Germline and junction disagree at one end, which may indicate a read error. This rearrangement joins TRBV20-1 to TRBJ1-4; D is unclear. Germline CDR1 is DFQATT and CDR2 is SNEGSKA (reference sequence). The CDR3 is 16 residues long. For the CDR3, the DNA is TGCAGTGCCAGAGACACACTGGGGTCAACTAATGAAAAACTGTTTTTT. It translates to CSARDTLGSTNEKLFF.

This clonotype was observed at least ten times. The V call is TRBV27, the J call TRBJ1-1, with TRBD1 matching over 8 bases. Germline V lookup: CDR1 MNHEY, CDR2 SMNVEV (reference sequence). The CDR3 extends over 15 amino acids. J was trimmed by 5 bases and V by 3 bases; bases with no gene match: 8. DNA for the CDR3: TGTGCCAGCAGTTTCAGGGGGCGCGGTACTACTGAAGCTTTCTTT. As protein: CASSFRGRGTTEAFF.

The rearrangement uses TRBV19 and TRBJ2-7; 11 bases match TRBD2. The ends lost 6 bases at V and 6 bases at J; junction bases unmatched: 7. This CDR3 comprises 14 residues. The germline V gene has CDR1 LNHDA and CDR2 SQIVND (reference sequence). The CDR3 sequence: CASSPGLAAFEQYF. The CDR3 DNA follows: TGTGCCAGTAGCCCGGGACTAGCGGCATTCGAGCAGTACTTC.

Many counts were recorded for this clonotype. The gene calls are TRBV18 and TRBJ1-1; no clear D. With 8 bases removed from V and 1 base from J, the gap between germline ends came to 11 bases. Germline CDR1 KGHSH, CDR2 LQKENI. CDR3 length: 13 residues. CDR3 sequence: CASSPRQNTEAFF. The CDR3 nucleotides read TGTGCCAGCAGCCCCCGACAGAACACTGAAGCTTTCTTT. Full variable domain (outside the CDR3, taken from reference TRBV18 and TRBJ1-1): NAGVMQNPRHLVRRRGQEARLRCSPMKGHSHVYWYRQLPEEGLKFMVYLQKENIIDESGMPKERFSAEFPKEGPSILRIQQVVRGDSAAYFCASSPRQNTEAFFGQGTRLTVV.

The rearrangement links TRBV15 to TRBJ2-5; D call uncertain. Trimming took off 0 bases at V and 5 bases at J, with 13 bases between the two ends. CDR3 length: 15 residues. Germline V gene lookup returns CDR1 LNHNV and CDR2 YYDKDF (reference sequence). The CDR3 spells CATSRDTLGSETQYF. CDR3 DNA: TGTGCCACCAGCAGAGACACCCTAGGGTCGGAGACCCAGTACTTC.

The rearrangement links TRBV27 to TRBJ2-7; D perhaps matches TRBD2 (6 bases). CDR1 MNHEY and CDR2 SMNVEV come from the germline V gene (reference sequence). The length of the CDR3 is 15 residues. Trimming took 4 bases from V and 1 from J, leaving 14 bases between them. This CDR3 reads CASSSRNRGSYEQYF. The CDR3 DNA reads TGTGCCAGCAGTTCCCGCAATCGGGGGTCCTACGAGCAGTACTTC.

The V gene is TRBV20-1, the J gene TRBJ2-3; D tentatively reads TRBD1 or TRBD2 (5 bases each). V was pared by 5 bases and J by 2 bases, with 14 bases between. This CDR3 is built from 14 residues. Germline assignment: CDR1 DFQATT and CDR2 SNEGSKA (reference sequence). The CDR3 DNA is TGCAGTGCTCAACCCGGGACGGCCACAGATACGCAGTATTTT. Encoded protein: CSAQPGTATDTQYF.

This chain connects TRBV6-1 to TRBJ2-1; the match to TRBD1 covers 9 bases. The CDR3 contains 14 residues. Germline V CDR1 and CDR2: MNHNS, SASEGT. V lost 7 bases and J lost 7; bases outside the gene matches: 8. The CDR3 region is CASMRGQGLNEQFF. Here the CDR3 DNA reads TGTGCCAGCATGAGGGGACAGGGTCTGAATGAGCAGTTCTTC.

This clonotype was seen repeatedly, ten times or more. This chain links TRBV20-1 with TRBJ2-3; 7 nucleotides agree with TRBD1. Germline V lookup: CDR1 DFQATT, CDR2 SNEGSKA (reference sequence). The CDR3 covers 13 residues. The junction had 6 bases not matched to a gene; V was cut back by 7 bases and J by 2 bases. DNA for the CDR3: TGCAGTGGAGCCAGGGGGTCCACAGATACGCAGTATTTT. Its translation is CSGARGSTDTQYF.

The chain uses TRBV30 and TRBJ2-7; a possible D gene is TRBD1 (5 bases). This CDR3 region has 13 residues. CDR1 and CDR2 (germline): GTSNPN, SVGIG (reference sequence). The V end lost 4 bases, the J end lost 5 bases, and 15 bases lay between the germline ends. CDR3 sequence reads: CAWTPGFVHEQYF. The CDR3 DNA reads TGTGCCTGGACGCCAGGGTTCGTCCACGAGCAGTACTTC.

The rearrangement links TRBV13 to TRBJ2-1, with D unclear. Germline CDR1 PRHDT, CDR2 FYEKMQ (reference sequence). The CDR3 sequence is 15 residues long. V shed 5 bases and J shed 4 bases, with 15 bases lying between them. The CDR3 loop reads CASSLDPERYNEQFF. In DNA form, the CDR3 reads TGTGCCAGCAGCCTAGACCCAGAGAGATACAATGAGCAGTTCTTC.

This clonotype has ten or more counts. The rearrangement uses TRBV2 and TRBJ2-1, with 9 positions matching TRBD2. The V segment lost 2 bases and the J segment 6 bases; nucleotides outside the gene matches: 8. The CDR3 has 16 amino acids. Germline CDR1 and CDR2: SNHLY and FYNNEI. The CDR3 bases are TGTGCCAGCAGTGAATTGCGGGGGGGCCAAGGCAATGAGCAGTTCTTC. Its translation is CASSELRGGQGNEQFF.

The chain couples TRBV5-5 to TRBJ1-6, with a weak D call TRBD1 (5 bases). Trimming shortened V by 2 bases and J by 6 bases, and 12 bases separated the two germline ends. CDR3 size: 15 residues. The germline V gene encodes CDR1 SGHKS and CDR2 YYEKEE (reference sequence). CDR3 DNA: TGTGCCAGCAGCTTACGGGACGGTAGTAATTCACCCCTCCACTTT. Its protein is CASSLRDGSNSPLHF.

The V call is TRBV20-1, the J call TRBJ2-5, with TRBD2 matching over 10 bases. The CDR3 extends over 18 amino acids. V dropped 1 base and J dropped 2; count of bases not matched to a gene: 13. Germline V lookup: CDR1 DFQATT, CDR2 SNEGSKA (reference sequence). CDR3 DNA sequence: TGCAGTGCTAGAGGACCGGGACTAGCGATAGTCCGACAAGAGACCCAGTACTTC. The encoded protein is CSARGPGLAIVRQETQYF.

The chain uses TRBV5-1 and TRBJ2-7, with 8 nucleotides matching TRBD2. This CDR3 is built from 15 residues. The germline CDR1 and CDR2 sequences are SGHRS and YFSETQ. Germline trimming cut 0 bases from V and 5 bases from J; bases unmatched to any gene: 7. CDR3 sequence (DNA): TGCGCCAGCAGCTTGGAATCCAGCGGGGGAGACGAGCAGTACTTC. Translating gives CASSLESSGGDEQYF.

The sample holds many counts of this clonotype. The V and J genes are TRBV3-1 and TRBJ2-5; weak D call: TRBD1 (6 bases). Trimming took off 0 bases at V and 0 bases at J, with 11 bases between the two ends. The CDR3 sequence is 16 residues long. The V gene's germline CDR1 is LGHDT and CDR2 YNNKEL (reference sequence). CDR3 nucleotides: TGTGCCAGCAGCCAAGATATTACAGGGTACCAAGAGACCCAGTACTTC. Amino acid sequence: CASSQDITGYQETQYF.

This clonotype was counted ten times or more. The chain combines TRBV3-1 with TRBJ1-2; D call uncertain. CDR3 length equals 13 residues. Trimming shortened V by 2 bases and J by 4 bases, and 8 bases separated the two germline ends. Germline values: CDR1 LGHDT, CDR2 YNNKEL (reference sequence). The CDR3 bases are TGTGCCAGCAGCCAACAGGCCTTCTATGGCTACACCTTC. It specifies CASSQQAFYGYTF. Looking up the rest from reference TRBV3-1 and TRBJ1-2 gives the full variable domain: DTAVSQTPKYLVTQMGNDKSIKCEQNLGHDTMYWYKQDSKKFLKIMFSYNNKELIINETVPNRFSPKSPDKAHLNLHINSLELGDSAVYFCASSQQAFYGYTFGSGTRLTVV.

There are a few counts of this clonotype. The chain recombines TRBV9 with TRBJ2-1; D remains unclear. The V end was cut by 0 bases, the J end by 1 base, with 11 bases between. Germline assignment: CDR1 SGDLS and CDR2 YYNGEE. The CDR3 spans 16 residues. As DNA, the CDR3 is TGTGCCAGCAGCGTAGCATCCTTTGCATCCTACAATGAGCAGTTCTTC. Its protein product is CASSVASFASYNEQFF.

This clonotype occurred many times. V gene TRBV20-1 combines with J gene TRBJ2-1; TRBD2 matches at 8 bases. This CDR3 is built from 16 residues. The V gene's germline CDR1 is DFQATT and CDR2 SNEGSKA (reference sequence). V gave up 3 bases and J gave up 5 bases; unmatched junction bases: 12. The DNA for the CDR3 is TGCAGTGCTAGCGGGGCTCGGGGGGGCTTCGACAATGAGCAGTTCTTC. Translating it yields CSASGARGGFDNEQFF.

In this sample, this clonotype turned up a few times. Here the CDR3 reads CASSLAGATLPWGRVGEETQYF. The CDR3 DNA follows: TGTGCCAGCAGCTTGGCGGGGGCTACTCTTCCGTGGGGGCGCGTGGGAGAAGAGACCCAGTACTTC. The V gene is TRBV5-4, the J gene TRBJ2-5; D could derive from TRBD1 or TRBD2 (6 bases each). CDR1 and CDR2 from the germline V gene are SGHNT and YYREEE (reference sequence). The length of the CDR3 is 22 residues. Trimming took 0 bases from V and 3 from J, leaving 33 bases between them.

This clonotype was counted many times. Germline is not matched at one junction end, which may reflect a read error. This chain links TRBV3-1 with TRBJ2-1, with D perhaps matching TRBD2 (6 bases). This CDR3 has 14 residues. Germline assignment: CDR1 LGHDT and CDR2 YNNKEL (reference sequence). In DNA, the CDR3 is TGTGCCAGCACCCAATCTGGGGGGTACAATGAGCAGTTCTTC. Its protein is CASTQSGGYNEQFF.